A single sample is the source of the 32 T cell receptor beta chains below, sequenced in a study of blood T cell repertoires in COVID-19. TCRdb keeps only in-frame clones here, not all; method: immunoSEQ multiplex PCR. The profile shows approximately 390,000 clones, around 87% of them singletons. The material sequenced was peripheral blood. Receptors originate from a woman aged 55 to 70 with COVID-19, enrolled during active disease.

The V call is TRBV6-5, the J call TRBJ2-5, with D perhaps matching TRBD2 (6 bases). The germline V gene encodes CDR1 MNHEY and CDR2 SVGAGI. V was clipped by 6 bases and J by 5 bases, with 10 bases between them. The CDR3 length is 12 residues. The CDR3 sequence: CASSWGEETQYF. The CDR3 DNA reads as TGTGCCAGCAGCTGGGGGGAGGAGACCCAGTACTTC.

Points on this clone: This specimen includes other DNA sequences encoding the same CDR3. The genes are TRBV28 and TRBJ1-2, with D maybe TRBD1 (5 bases). V was trimmed by 2 bases and J by 4 bases, leaving 8 bases between them. The CDR3 covers 13 residues. Germline lookup yields CDR1 MDHEN and CDR2 SYDVKM. For the CDR3, the DNA is TGTGCCAGCAGTTTAGGGGGGTTCTATGGCTACACCTTC. This gives the protein CASSLGGFYGYTF.

J is TRBJ1-2 and V is TRBV30; TRBD1 might be the D (5 bases). Germline CDR1 reads GTSNPN; CDR2 reads SVGIG (reference sequence). V gave up 0 bases and J gave up 4 bases, with 9 bases separating them. This CDR3 comprises 13 residues. The CDR3 sequence: CAWSVDSAYGYTF. The DNA for the CDR3 is TGTGCCTGGAGTGTAGACAGCGCCTATGGCTACACCTTC.

The chain uses TRBV24-1 and TRBJ2-1, with 9 bases fitting TRBD2. This CDR3 spans 16 amino acids. V dropped 2 bases and J dropped 4; count of bases not matched to a gene: 5. Germline CDR1 KGHDR, CDR2 SFDVKD. CDR3 sequence (DNA): TGTGCCACCAGTGATTCAAGCGGGGGGACGTACAATGAGCAGTTCTTC. Its translation is CATSDSSGGTYNEQFF.

The chain couples TRBV5-3 to TRBJ1-5, with D hard to call. Being an ORF, TRBV5-3 has a function that is uncertain. V lost 4 bases and J 5 bases, leaving 22 bases between the germline ends. The CDR3 sequence is 17 residues long. CDR3 residues: CARSEREGFGRDQPQHF. As DNA, the CDR3 is TGTGCCAGAAGCGAACGAGAGGGATTTGGTCGGGATCAGCCCCAGCATTTT.

V usage is TRBV7-9 and J usage is TRBJ1-1; TRBD1 matches at 9 bases. The CDR3 spans 14 residues. Trimming took 5 bases from V and 5 from J; bases not matched to a gene: 6. Per germline, CDR1 SEHNR and CDR2 FQNEAQ (reference sequence). The CDR3 DNA sequence: TGTGCCAGCAGCGAGCGGACAGGGGATACTGAAGCTTTCTTT. Protein sequence: CASSERTGDTEAFF.

Comments on this clone: The sample holds other DNA sequences that translate to the same CDR3. The genes are TRBV11-2 and TRBJ2-7; D might be TRBD1 (6 bases). V was cut by 5 bases and J by 4 bases, with 9 bases left in between. CDR1 is SGHAT, CDR2 FQNNGV, per germline. The CDR3 extends over 12 amino acids. The CDR3 is CASSQQGYEQYF. The CDR3 DNA sequence: TGTGCCAGCAGCCAGCAGGGGTACGAGCAGTACTTC.

This chain uses TRBV14 with TRBJ2-5, with TRBD1 as a possible D gene (5 bases). CDR3 size: 13 residues. Looked up from germline, CDR1 is SGHDN and CDR2 is FVKESK. Trimming took off 5 bases at V and 2 bases at J, with 9 bases between the two ends. CDR3 region: CASSRQLQETQYF. The CDR3 region has the DNA TGTGCCAGCAGCAGACAGTTGCAAGAGACCCAGTACTTC.

This clone showed up just a few times. J is TRBJ1-5 and V is TRBV12-3 or TRBV12-4; D uncertain. The CDR3 length is 13 residues. Trimming left V 5 bases short and J 4 bases short, with 9 bases between. CDR3 protein: CASSNDTNQPQHF. CDR3 coding DNA: TGTGCCAGCAGTAACGACACGAATCAGCCCCAGCATTTT.

This chain joins TRBV19 and TRBJ2-3, with 10 positions matching TRBD2. CDR3 length: 17 amino acids. Per germline, CDR1 LNHDA and CDR2 SQIVND (reference sequence). Trimming at V came to 0 bases and at J to 6 bases, leaving 9 bases not matched to a gene. The CDR3 coding sequence is TGTGCCAGTAGTATAGATGGCCAGCGGGGGGGCCGGGATACGCAGTATTTT. It specifies CASSIDGQRGGRDTQYF. Drawing the rest from reference TRBV19 and TRBJ2-3, the complete variable domain is DGGITQSPKYLFRKEGQNVTLSCEQNLNHDAMYWYRQDPGQGLRLIYYSQIVNDFQKGDIAEGYSVSREKKESFPLTVTSAQKNPTAFYLCASSIDGQRGGRDTQYFGPGTRLTVL.

This chain connects TRBV30 to TRBJ2-2; a possible D gene is TRBD2 (5 bases). This CDR3 spans 15 amino acids. The ends were cut back, 0 bases at V and 1 base at J, with 9 bases in the middle. Looked up from germline, CDR1 is GTSNPN and CDR2 is SVGIG (reference sequence). This CDR3 reads CAWSVKRGNTGELFF. In DNA form, the CDR3 reads TGTGCCTGGAGTGTAAAACGGGGGAACACCGGGGAGCTGTTTTTT. The full variable domain, completed using reference TRBV30 and TRBJ2-2, is SQTIHQWPATLVQPVGSPLSLECTVEGTSNPNLYWYRQAAGRGLQLLFYSVGIGQISSEVPQNLSASRPQDRQFILSSKKLLLSDSGFYLCAWSVKRGNTGELFFGEGSRLTVL.

Remarks on this clone: Other DNA sequences in this specimen translate into the identical CDR3. The chain is built from TRBV5-1 and TRBJ2-3, with 15 bases fitting TRBD2. V shed 4 bases and J 3 bases; nucleotides not matched to a gene: 3. Per germline, CDR1 SGHRS and CDR2 YFSETQ. The CDR3 has 16 residues. CDR3: CASSPGLAGGTDTQYF. As DNA, the CDR3 is TGCGCCAGCAGCCCAGGACTAGCGGGGGGGACAGATACGCAGTATTTT.

This clone has just a few counts. The V and J genes are TRBV19 and TRBJ1-1; weak D call: TRBD1 (6 bases). There are 14 residues in the CDR3. CDR1 is LNHDA, CDR2 SQIVND, per germline (reference sequence). Trimming took 4 bases from V and 2 from J, leaving 11 bases between them. The CDR3 bases are TGTGCCAGTAGTAGCGACAGGAGAAACACTGAAGCTTTCTTT. It encodes CASSSDRRNTEAFF.

The chain employs TRBV6-2 or TRBV6-3 and TRBJ1-2, with D possibly TRBD1 on 5 matching bases. The germline V and J ends were trimmed by 2 bases and 3 bases, with 13 bases remaining between them. The CDR3 runs to 15 residues. Per the germline V gene, CDR1 is MNHEY and CDR2 is SVGEGT. The CDR3 region has the DNA TGTGCCAGCAGTTACAGGCAGGGAGGCGACTATGGCTACACCTTC. Amino acid sequence: CASSYRQGGDYGYTF.

CDR3 residues: CASSPDRVRGYTF. The DNA of the CDR3 is TGTGCCAGCTCACCTGACAGGGTGCGGGGCTACACCTTC. The V gene is TRBV18, the J gene TRBJ1-2, with 7 bases fitting TRBD1. Germline-derived CDR1 and CDR2 are KGHSH and LQKENI. Losses at the gene ends were 3 bases for V and 8 bases for J; bases not matched to a gene: 6. The CDR3 has 13 residues.

The genes are TRBV14 and TRBJ2-7; D is uncertain. V was clipped by 4 bases and J by 0 bases, with 13 bases between them. This CDR3 is 15 amino acids long. Germline V gives CDR1 SGHDN, CDR2 FVKESK. The CDR3 protein is CASSPRTRSSYEQYF. CDR3 nucleotide sequence: TGTGCCAGCAGCCCAAGAACCCGGAGCTCCTACGAGCAGTACTTC.

This clone was counted a single time. The chain carries TRBV15 and TRBJ1-2; 7 nucleotides match TRBD1. The trim removed 1 base at V and 1 base at J, leaving 9 bases unmatched. The CDR3 length is 17 residues. CDR1 is LNHNV and CDR2 is YYDKDF in the germline V gene (reference sequence). CDR3 in DNA: TGTGCCACCAGCAGAGCCAAGGGGGACAGCTTTAACTATGGCTACACCTTC. Translation gives CATSRAKGDSFNYGYTF. The entire variable domain, with the rest obtained from reference TRBV15 and TRBJ1-2, is as follows: DAMVIQNPRYQVTQFGKPVTLSCSQTLNHNVMYWYQQKSSQAPKLLFHYYDKDFNNEADTPDNFQSRRPNTSFCFLDIRSPGLGDTAMYLCATSRAKGDSFNYGYTFGSGTRLTVV.

The CDR3 sequence: CASSLEATNEKLFF. The CDR3 region has the DNA TGTGCCAGCAGTTTAGAGGCAACTAATGAAAAACTGTTTTTT. The V call is TRBV28, the J call TRBJ1-4; D gene ambiguous. V was pared by 2 bases and J by 0 bases, with 4 bases between. CDR1 and CDR2 from the germline V gene are MDHEN and SYDVKM. The CDR3 consists of 14 residues.

The chain uses TRBV28 and TRBJ1-1; TRBD1 agrees at 11 bases. V shed 7 bases, J shed 5 bases, and the junction held 15 bases outside the gene matches. CDR3 length: 17 amino acids. Germline V gene lookup returns CDR1 MDHEN and CDR2 SYDVKM. In DNA, the CDR3 is TGTGCCAGCACCATGGGGGGGACAGGGGGTTCTGGGACTGAAGCTTTCTTT. This sequence encodes CASTMGGTGGSGTEAFF.

The chain combines TRBV24-1 with TRBJ1-2, with a tentative D call TRBD1 (6 bases). This CDR3 contains 14 residues. The V end was cut by 3 bases, the J end by 6 bases, with 13 bases between. Per germline, CDR1 KGHDR and CDR2 SFDVKD. DNA for the CDR3: TGTGCCACCAGTGATACAGGGCCCCAAGATGGCTACACCTTC. Its translation: CATSDTGPQDGYTF.

V gene TRBV5-1 combines with J gene TRBJ1-3, with TRBD1 as a possible D gene (5 bases). V was clipped by 0 bases and J by 0 bases, with 10 bases between them. Germline CDR1 SGHRS, CDR2 YFSETQ. CDR3 length equals 16 residues. In nucleotides, the CDR3 is TGCGCCAGCAGCTTGGCAGGGATACTCTCTGGAAACACCATATATTTT. Its protein product is CASSLAGILSGNTIYF.

The gene calls are TRBV29-1 and TRBJ1-2, with unresolved D. CDR3 length equals 11 residues. V was trimmed by 3 bases and J by 8 bases, leaving 10 bases between them. The germline V gene encodes CDR1 SQVTM and CDR2 ANQGSEA. CDR3 DNA: TGCAGCGTTGAGTCCGGTAACGGCTACACCTTC. Protein: CSVESGNGYTF.

V usage is TRBV30 and J usage is TRBJ2-1; 10 nucleotides line up with TRBD2. The germline gives CDR1 GTSNPN, CDR2 SVGIG (reference sequence). With V trimmed by 2 bases and J by 7 bases, 5 bases remained unmatched. CDR3 size: 14 residues. The CDR3 coding sequence is TGTGCCTGGAGTCGGACTAGCGGAATTAATGAGCAGTTCTTC. Protein sequence: CAWSRTSGINEQFF.

The chain combines TRBV7-8 with TRBJ2-3; TRBD2 aligns across 10 bases. This CDR3 has 19 residues. V was pared by 0 bases and J by 2 bases, with 11 bases of the junction left unmatched. Germline lookup yields CDR1 SGHVS and CDR2 FQNEAQ. The CDR3 loop is CASSLAGRQLAGTTDTQYF. The CDR3 nucleotides read TGTGCCAGCAGCTTAGCGGGTCGCCAACTAGCGGGGACCACAGATACGCAGTATTTT.

This clone was counted at least ten times. The chain recombines TRBV30 with TRBJ1-2; the D is unclear. Trimming took 0 bases from V and 6 from J, leaving 8 bases between them. Germline V gene sequence: CDR1 GTSNPN, CDR2 SVGIG (reference sequence). This CDR3 has 12 amino acids. The CDR3 loop is CAWSVTGNGYTF. The CDR3 DNA reads as TGTGCCTGGAGTGTAACGGGGAATGGCTACACCTTC. Together with reference TRBV30 and TRBJ1-2, the CDR3 gives the full variable domain: SQTIHQWPATLVQPVGSPLSLECTVEGTSNPNLYWYRQAAGRGLQLLFYSVGIGQISSEVPQNLSASRPQDRQFILSSKKLLLSDSGFYLCAWSVTGNGYTFGSGTRLTVV.

The chain is built from TRBV28 and TRBJ2-6, with 8 bases matching TRBD1. The CDR3 spans 15 residues. The V segment lost 5 bases and the J segment 4 bases; nucleotides outside the gene matches: 4. The germline V gene encodes CDR1 MDHEN and CDR2 SYDVKM. CDR3 sequence: CASSGQGSGANVLTF. DNA of the CDR3: TGTGCCAGCAGTGGACAGGGTTCCGGGGCCAACGTCCTGACTTTC.

The chain is built from TRBV9 and TRBJ1-2; no definite D call. The CDR3 sequence is 14 residues long. Germline CDR1 SGDLS, CDR2 YYNGEE. Trimming took 4 bases from V and 6 from J, leaving 16 bases between them. In DNA, the CDR3 is TGTGCCAGCAGCACCCCCCCCAGGTTGGATGGCTACACCTTC. This sequence encodes CASSTPPRLDGYTF.

This chain connects TRBV30 to TRBJ2-3; unclear D gene. With 3 bases removed from V and 0 bases from J, the gap between germline ends came to 13 bases. This CDR3 has 15 residues. Germline V CDR1 and CDR2: GTSNPN, SVGIG (reference sequence). The CDR3 is CAWSEISTSTDTQYF. CDR3 nucleotide sequence: TGTGCCTGGAGCGAGATTTCTACTAGCACAGATACGCAGTATTTT.

The chain employs TRBV3-1 (or the pseudogene TRBV3-2) and TRBJ2-7; 9 nucleotides align to TRBD1. Trimming at V came to 2 bases and at J to 7 bases, leaving 6 bases not matched to a gene. The length of the CDR3 is 14 residues. Looked up from germline, CDR1 is LGHDT and CDR2 is YNNKEL (reference sequence). CDR3 region: CASSQLQGANEQYF. DNA for the CDR3: TGTGCCAGCAGCCAATTACAGGGGGCGAATGAGCAGTACTTC.

The DNA of the CDR3 is TGTGCCAGCAGTGAGGAACAGGTTTACACTGAAGCTTTCTTT. Protein product: CASSEEQVYTEAFF. The chain employs TRBV6-1 and TRBJ1-1; TRBD1 might be the D (5 bases). This CDR3 has 14 residues. Germline V gene data show CDR1 as MNHNS and CDR2 as SASEGT. V dropped 3 bases and J dropped 3 bases, with 11 bases sitting between them.

J is TRBJ2-1 and V is TRBV19; D may be TRBD1 (6 bases). Germline V gene sequence: CDR1 LNHDA, CDR2 SQIVND (reference sequence). With 3 bases removed from V and 8 bases from J, the gap between germline ends came to 20 bases. The CDR3 consists of 16 residues. The CDR3 loop is CASSISTQGLVDEQFF. CDR3 sequence (DNA): TGTGCCAGTAGTATCTCGACTCAGGGGCTTGTGGATGAGCAGTTCTTC. Based on the CDR3 plus reference TRBV19 and TRBJ2-1, the full variable domain is DGGITQSPKYLFRKEGQNVTLSCEQNLNHDAMYWYRQDPGQGLRLIYYSQIVNDFQKGDIAEGYSVSREKKESFPLTVTSAQKNPTAFYLCASSISTQGLVDEQFFGPGTRLTVL.

The chain couples TRBV5-4 to TRBJ1-1; no reliable D call. Looked up from germline, CDR1 is SGHNT and CDR2 is YYREEE (reference sequence). This CDR3 region has 13 residues. V dropped 2 bases and J dropped 1 base, with 6 bases sitting between them. CDR3 sequence (DNA): TGTGCCAGCAGCTTTCGCGGGAACACTGAAGCTTTCTTT. It codes for CASSFRGNTEAFF.